The text below deals with one T cell receptor beta chain. The data were taken from a study of blood T cell repertoires in COVID-19. As for the study in general: COVID-19 samples from acute and convalescent phases originated in the United States, Italy and Spain. Sample material is recorded as cDNA or gDNA derived from T cells, B-cell-depleted T cells, or PBMCs.

The Seattle patients, enrolled during active infection, were followed longitudinally. V lost 4 bases and J lost 3; bases outside the gene matches: 1. The CDR3 length is 13 residues. Study processing details: Amplification of reference gene primers provided the estimated nucleated cell counts. This table comes from immunoSEQ multiplex PCR, and its TCRdb copy is limited to in-frame clones, with some not included. That table furnishes V, J and clone size, whereas the DNA furnished D and trimming. This repertoire shows around 180,000 clones, about 85% found once; its top ten account for roughly 18%. Sequenced: peripheral blood. V usage is TRBV12-3 or TRBV12-4 and J usage is TRBJ1-2; 8 bases fit TRBD1. This receptor was taken from a person between 65 and 79 years old with COVID-19, enrolled during active disease. The CDR3 sequence: CASSWTGYYGYTF. The CDR3 nucleotides read TGTGCCAGCAGTTGGACAGGGTACTATGGCTACACCTTC.